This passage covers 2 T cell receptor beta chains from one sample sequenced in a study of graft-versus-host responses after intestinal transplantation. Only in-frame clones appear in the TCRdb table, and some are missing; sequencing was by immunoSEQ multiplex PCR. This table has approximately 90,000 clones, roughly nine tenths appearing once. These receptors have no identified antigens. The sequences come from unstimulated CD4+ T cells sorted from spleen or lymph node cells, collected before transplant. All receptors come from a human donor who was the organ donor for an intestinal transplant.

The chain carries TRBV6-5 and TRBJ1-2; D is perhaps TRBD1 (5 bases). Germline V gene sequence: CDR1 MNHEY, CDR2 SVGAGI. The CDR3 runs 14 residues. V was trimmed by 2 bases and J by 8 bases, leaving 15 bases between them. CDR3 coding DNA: TGTGCCAGCAGTTACGAGGCGGGACCTGGGGGCTACACCTTC. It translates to CASSYEAGPGGYTF.

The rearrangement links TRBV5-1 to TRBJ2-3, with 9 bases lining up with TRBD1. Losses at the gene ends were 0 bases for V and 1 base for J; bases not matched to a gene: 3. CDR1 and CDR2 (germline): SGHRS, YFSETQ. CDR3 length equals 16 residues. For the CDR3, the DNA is TGCGCCAGCAGCTTGGGGTGGACAGGGGGCACAGATACGCAGTATTTT. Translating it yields CASSLGWTGGTDTQYF.